These 5 T cell receptor beta chains were all obtained from the same sample, sequenced in a study of blood T cell repertoires in COVID-19. The assay was immunoSEQ multiplex PCR, and TCRdb's table has in-frame clones only and misses some. The sample has about 64,000 clones; 80% to 95% are singletons. Specimen: peripheral blood. The receptors originated from a woman older than 75 with active COVID-19.

The rearrangement uses TRBV28 and TRBJ2-3; 14 nucleotides line up with TRBD2. Germline loops: CDR1 MDHEN, CDR2 SYDVKM. This CDR3 is built from 16 residues. V lost 4 bases, J lost 7 bases, and 7 bases stayed unmatched. CDR3 sequence reads: CASSSRTSGGWYTQYF. The DNA of the CDR3 is TGTGCCAGCAGTTCCAGGACTAGCGGGGGGTGGTATACGCAGTATTTT.

The chain has TRBV19 and TRBJ2-2; TRBD2 is a possible D gene (5 bases). Per the germline V gene, CDR1 is LNHDA and CDR2 is SQIVND (reference sequence). The CDR3 loop spans 12 amino acids. Trimming took 3 bases from V and 6 from J, leaving 5 bases between them. The CDR3 region is CASSMRAGELFF. CDR3 DNA: TGTGCCAGTAGTATGAGGGCCGGGGAGCTGTTTTTT. The complete variable domain, with remaining parts taken from reference TRBV19 and TRBJ2-2, reads DGGITQSPKYLFRKEGQNVTLSCEQNLNHDAMYWYRQDPGQGLRLIYYSQIVNDFQKGDIAEGYSVSREKKESFPLTVTSAQKNPTAFYLCASSMRAGELFFGEGSRLTVL.

This chain joins TRBV28 and TRBJ2-5, with TRBD1 matching over 9 bases. Germline V gene data show CDR1 as MDHEN and CDR2 as SYDVKM. This CDR3 is 14 amino acids long. V dropped 4 bases and J dropped 5; count of bases not matched to a gene: 5. The CDR3: CASSSTGGTETQYF. For the CDR3, the DNA is TGTGCCAGCAGTTCGACAGGGGGGACGGAGACCCAGTACTTC.

The rearrangement uses TRBV5-6 and TRBJ2-5; 9 nucleotides line up with TRBD1. V lost 2 bases and J lost 4; bases outside the gene matches: 9. Germline CDR1 reads SGHDT; CDR2 reads YYEEEE. The CDR3 sequence is 16 residues long. The DNA of the CDR3 is TGTGCCAGCAGCTTCAACCGGGACAGGGTCGGAGAGACCCAGTACTTC. This sequence encodes CASSFNRDRVGETQYF.

The V call is TRBV12-3 or TRBV12-4, the J call TRBJ1-4, with D possibly TRBD1 on 5 matching bases. This CDR3 is 13 amino acids long. Trimming removed 3 bases at V and 12 bases at J, with 14 bases between. This CDR3 reads CASSFRLGGELFF. The CDR3 bases are TGTGCCAGCAGTTTTAGGTTGGGGGGGGAACTGTTTTTT.